What follows describes a single T cell receptor (beta chain). Its specific antigen is unknown. Base quality data are lacking; no much larger clone is found one base away. The cohort was made up of 500 to 800 healthy bone marrow donors. Cohort members were all nominally healthy when sampled, although unrecorded immune exposures were likely present. The donor was CMV seronegative and belonged to the group of roughly 330 seronegative cohort members. Each donor provided a peripheral blood sample, and peripheral blood mononuclear cells were used for TCR beta sequencing. The Qiagen DNeasy Blood Extraction Kit was used to extract genomic DNA from the blood cell samples. The library was produced with the immunoSEQ multiplex PCR assay. A mixture of 60 forward primers for TCR Vbeta segments and 13 reverse primers for TCR Jbeta segments was used in the multiplex PCR. The CDR3 region of rearranged TCR beta genes was amplified from genomic DNA with a multiplex PCR assay. The amplified TCR beta libraries were sequenced on the Illumina HiSeq System as 87-base-pair reads. Concerning the study's data processing: Across the 500 to 850 repertoires, a later analysis counted roughly 84 million unique TCR beta chains, some 11 million of which were shared by at least two donors. To remove PCR and sequencing errors, raw reads were error-corrected and collapsed into unique sequences using a nearest-neighbor algorithm that merged closely related sequences. V, D and J gene segments were assigned by aligning CDR3 sequences to IMGT reference sequences. For a sequence to be retained, at least a six-nucleotide match to both a V gene segment and a J gene segment was required. Rearrangements were classified as productive when the CDR3 lacked stop codons and remained in frame with V and J, and all other rearrangements were classified as non-productive. Following IMGT convention, CDR3 was defined as the stretch from the second conserved V-encoded cysteine up to the conserved J-encoded phenylalanine. In an earlier analysis of more than 550 of the donors, sequences lacking an unambiguous match to a single V gene segment were excluded. An earlier analysis of around 600 of the donors classified V segments as functional when productive rearrangements were above 56.7% and as segregating when the standard deviation between donors was above 5%. A statistical classification framework was developed to diagnose cytomegalovirus status using the catalog of TCR beta chain sequences. A later analysis assigned V and J genes by comparing TCR nucleotide sequences with IMGT/GENE-DB human TR gene sequences. In a later analysis, CDR3 sequences and most-parsimonious VDJ recombination scenarios were assigned using the TCRdist pipeline. In a later analysis, each TCR beta chain was defined by its CDR3 amino acid sequence together with its V-gene family, and reads lacking a unique V-gene family were excluded. To address suspected cross-contamination and a sequencing artifact, a later analysis removed 450 to 700 highly shared, low-generation-probability nucleotide sequences. In a later analysis, a clonal expansion index for each public chain was calculated from normalized within-repertoire ranks of inferred template counts. In a later analysis, generation probabilities were computed with a VDJ recombination model fitted to out-of-frame rearrangements, and the resulting probabilities were checked against IGoR. Hypergeometric tests were used in a later analysis to score TCR-TCR, TCR-HLA and TCR-CMV co-occurrence, with a repertoire-size bias correction applied to the TCR pairs. In a later analysis, false discovery rates were estimated by permuting HLA or CMV assignments 20 times. In a later analysis, co-occurring TCRs were grouped using DBSCAN, with TCRdist sequence similarity added in when clustering inside HLA-allele-positive subsets. Repertoires with fewer than 30,000 or more than 120,000 public chains, plus five repertoires with anomalous nucleotide sharing, were excluded from co-occurrence clustering. Here the immuneACCESS table is served through TCRdb, limited to in-frame sequences with V and J called. Missing clones are a known gap in these copies; in checked studies unresolved V genes cover under half, and the rest lacks a known reason. That table is the source of V, J and clone size, and D and trimming were worked out from the DNA. In this sample the table shows some 120,000 clones, around 73% of which occur a single time. Of the sample, around 1.2% is held by the ten largest clones.

The data belong to a study of cytomegalovirus exposure and HLA in healthy donors (dated by TCRdb to about 2017). With regard to the full study: An earlier analysis of 587 of the donors reported 250 to 350 Gb of sequence data and around 100 million unique TCR beta sequences obtained from roughly 170 million T cells. High-throughput TCR immunosequencing, statistical association of individual TCRs with disease status, and machine learning were combined to predict cytomegalovirus infection status. The genetic ancestry cluster associated with self-reported Caucasian donors included 70% to 85% of the roughly 400 genotyped donors. Approximately 300 gigabases of sequencing data and 78 million or so unique TCR sequences were included in an early release covering over 600 HLA-typed donors. Alongside the repertoire data, information on donor age, sex, ethnicity and CMV serostatus was compiled. In addition to the first cohort of approximately 670 subjects, a separate validation cohort of approximately 130 different subjects was used. The later analysis used no new phenotypic data to find candidate immune exposures, relying instead on TCR beta sequences and their occurrence across donors. Genome-wide SNP genotypes for about 55% of the roughly 670 donors were used in a later genetic analysis, which treated that subset as a discovery cohort. Every discovery cohort repertoire had been produced on one sequencing platform. A later analysis re-analyzed previously published TCR beta repertoires from 550 to 700 donors and added high-resolution HLA genotyping to study TCR occurrence patterns. Typing coverage varied by locus: roughly 629-640 donors for A, B, C, DRB1 and DQB1; approximately 500 for DQA1; approximately 610 for DPA1; around 490 for DPB1. The aim of the study was to test whether cataloging public T cell receptors could identify signatures of past pathogen exposure. The study profiled the T cell repertoires of about 640 subjects by immunosequencing and related them to cytomegalovirus serostatus. HLA typing covered class I and class II loci at four-digit resolution. To decide whether each TCR beta V gene segment behaved as functional or pseudogenic, an earlier analysis of some 540 of the donors relied on high-throughput TCR beta sequencing. Roughly five DR-DQ haplotypes were handled as single units for association and clustering because linkage in the cohort was strong. Among 300 to 450 genotyped donors of the cohort, an average of roughly 240,000 unique TCR beta nucleotide sequences were sequenced per donor, roughly a sixth of them non-productive.

What the study reported, not specific to this receptor: A later analysis reported that several top co-occurrence clusters appeared linked to parvovirus B19, influenza, CMV and Epstein-Barr virus. Because some donors lacked HLA typing at each locus, the association tests relied only on the typed subset. Compared with the roughly 700-donor mean, donors in an Asian-associated ancestry cluster had fewer N-insertions in productive TCRs, according to a later genetic analysis. Most TCR sequences were seen in very few donors, while some public TCRs were found in many individuals. Specific HLA alleles were associated with 16,951 TCR beta sequences at a false discovery rate of 0.05 in a later analysis. The presence/absence analyses assumed that sequencing depth was roughly uniform across donors, and that assumption may not be true. The only immune exposure information available for the cohort was CMV serostatus. According to the authors, the approach could potentially be generalized to other disease states and immunological phenotypes. A few of the identified cytomegalovirus-associated TCR beta chains were confirmed in vitro to be specific for cytomegalovirus antigens. In this cohort, only TCR beta chains were sequenced, and detectable features were limited by the absence of alpha or paired-chain data. A later genetic analysis associated a missense DCLRE1C variant with V-gene and J-gene trimming of TCR beta chains, and an independent cohort replicated the association. A further reported finding was that TCR beta sequences accurately predicted the HLA-A and HLA-B alleles for most subjects in the first cohort. According to a later analysis, TCR association rates differed among HLA loci, with DRB1 alleles showing the most associated TCRs and HLA-C alleles showing the fewest. In an earlier analysis of roughly 560 of the donors, most TCR beta V segments were observed in productive rearrangements about 90% or about 30% of the time, broadly matching IMGT annotations. When HLA alleles, especially DR and DQ, strongly co-occurred, attributing TCR associations to individual alleles was difficult. A cluster of highly shared sequence variants was judged likely to be a technical artifact of the sequencing pipeline. The 87-base-pair reads could not distinguish some IMGT-functional V segments, including TRBV6-2 and TRBV6-3, so those segments were excluded. Because counts were too low, roughly 18 rarely observed V segments, including chromosome 9 orphons, were left out of the earlier analysis of 500 to 650 of the donors. In the study, approximately 160 TCR beta chains were listed as associated with cytomegalovirus. Correlated functional status among segregating V segments might reflect linkage disequilibrium, but an unknown experimental factor could not be ruled out. A later analysis found that most CMV-associated TCR beta chains appeared HLA-restricted, with HLA associations seemingly driven largely by CMV exposure. The classifier was reported to diagnose cytomegalovirus status with high specificity and sensitivity in both the original cohort and the validation cohort. In a later analysis, HLA-associated TCR beta chains were found to be more clonally expanded and to have lower generation probabilities than equally common non-associated chains.

Its CDR3 holds 16 amino acids, cysteine through phenylalanine. CDR3 DNA only is kept here, 48 bases in frame from base 1. V is reduced by 5 bases and J by 2 bases, leaving a spacing of 19 bases between them. Taken from the germline V gene (reference sequence), the CDR1 and CDR2 loops are GTSNPN and SVGIG. The sample consisted of PBMCs. The chain is made from TRBV30 and TRBJ2-1; no D gene can be assigned with confidence. The source is a man aged 45-60 years in good health and CMV-seronegative. The CDR3 here reads CAWGRSVGGTYNEQFF. The DNA reads TGTGCCTGGGGCCGCTCTGTTGGCGGAACCTACAATGAGCAGTTCTTC.